Following are 13 T cell receptor beta chains from one sample sequenced in a study of cytomegalovirus exposure and HLA in healthy donors. 13 Jbeta primers and 60 Vbeta primers were used for the PCR. The method was immunoSEQ multiplex PCR; TCRdb's version includes in-frame clones alone and lacks a portion of them. The table counts around 150,000 clones; 1% to 1.5% lies in the top ten. Specimen: PBMCs. The receptor source for this set is a woman aged 55 to 70 in good health and CMV-seronegative.

Worth noting for this clone: Other DNA sequences from this sample encode an identical CDR3 as well. The V gene is TRBV2, the J gene TRBJ2-7, with unresolved D. The germline gives CDR1 SNHLY, CDR2 FYNNEI. This CDR3 has 11 amino acids. V shed 5 bases and J shed 3 bases, with 5 bases lying between them. The CDR3 region is CASSLNYEQYF. As DNA, the CDR3 is TGTGCCAGCAGTCTAAACTACGAGCAGTACTTC.

The chain combines TRBV5-4 with TRBJ2-7; 8 bases line up with TRBD1. The CDR3 length is 13 residues. CDR1 is SGHNT and CDR2 is YYREEE in the germline V gene (reference sequence). The ends lost 5 bases at V and 6 bases at J; junction bases unmatched: 7. CDR3 residues: CASSQTGGSEQYF. For the CDR3, the DNA is TGTGCCAGCAGTCAAACAGGGGGGAGCGAGCAGTACTTC.

The chain carries TRBV7-6 and TRBJ1-5; 7 bases map to TRBD1. Germline CDR1 reads SGHVS; CDR2 reads FNYEAQ. The CDR3 runs 14 residues. V lost 5 bases and J lost 4; bases outside the gene matches: 5. CDR3 sequence reads: CASSAGTVNQPQHF. The CDR3, as DNA: TGTGCCAGCAGCGCCGGGACAGTTAATCAGCCCCAGCATTTT.

This rearrangement joins TRBV30 to TRBJ2-3; 8 bases align to TRBD2. This CDR3 has 14 amino acids. V shed 2 bases and J 2 bases; nucleotides not matched to a gene: 3. Germline V gives CDR1 GTSNPN, CDR2 SVGIG (reference sequence). The CDR3, as DNA: TGTGCCTGGAGTCGGGGACTAGTCACAGATACGCAGTATTTT. As protein: CAWSRGLVTDTQYF.

This rearrangement joins TRBV20-1 to TRBJ1-1, with 8 bases lining up with TRBD1. Germline CDR1 and CDR2: DFQATT and SNEGSKA (reference sequence). V lost 0 bases and J lost 11; bases outside the gene matches: 2. This CDR3 is built from 11 residues. In DNA, the CDR3 is TGCAGTGCTAGAGAGGACAGGGAGGCTTTCTTT. Amino acid sequence: CSAREDREAFF.

The DNA of the CDR3 is TGCGCCAGCAGCCAAGACAGGGGGCTGTGGCCCCAGCATTTT. This sequence encodes CASSQDRGLWPQHF. This chain connects TRBV4-1 to TRBJ1-5; 8 nucleotides agree with TRBD1. The CDR3 is 14 residues long. Germline V gene lookup returns CDR1 MGHRA and CDR2 YSYEKL. V gave up 0 bases and J gave up 9 bases; unmatched junction bases: 4.

The rearrangement uses TRBV27 and TRBJ2-7; weak D call: TRBD2 (5 bases). The V end lost 5 bases, the J end lost 3 bases, and 11 bases lay between the germline ends. Germline V gene data show CDR1 as MNHEY and CDR2 as SMNVEV (reference sequence). CDR3 length: 13 residues. The CDR3: CASSILENYEQYF. The CDR3 DNA is TGTGCCAGCAGTATACTAGAAAACTACGAGCAGTACTTC.

The chain employs TRBV5-1 and TRBJ2-5, with 9 bases lining up with TRBD2. Trimming removed 5 bases from V and 2 bases from J; junction bases left unmatched: 1. Germline assignment: CDR1 SGHRS and CDR2 YFSETQ. This CDR3 contains 13 residues. CDR3 protein: CASRTSGQETQYF. Here the CDR3 DNA reads TGCGCCAGCAGGACTAGCGGACAAGAGACCCAGTACTTC.

The chain combines TRBV4-3 with TRBJ1-1; D is undetermined. This CDR3 comprises 16 residues. The V and J ends lost 0 bases and 3 bases respectively, with 14 bases between them. The germline CDR1 and CDR2 sequences are LGHNA and YSLEER. CDR3 loop: CASSQEGGNGYTEAFF. DNA for the CDR3: TGCGCCAGCAGCCAAGAAGGAGGTAACGGGTACACTGAAGCTTTCTTT.

This sequence joins TRBV7-3 and TRBJ2-1; 7 bases are a match to TRBD1. The germline V gene has CDR1 SGHTA and CDR2 FQGTGA. After removal of 6 bases from V and 7 bases from J, the junction contained 12 bases not matched to a gene. CDR3 length: 15 residues. CDR3 DNA sequence: TGTGCCAGCAGTTCCCTTCGAGGGGGCTTAAATGAGCAGTTCTTC. Translation gives CASSSLRGGLNEQFF.

The chain carries TRBV30 and TRBJ1-1; the match to TRBD1 covers 7 bases. Trimming at V came to 2 bases and at J to 10 bases, leaving 4 bases not matched to a gene. CDR3 length: 11 amino acids. The V gene's germline CDR1 is GTSNPN and CDR2 SVGIG (reference sequence). The CDR3 loop is CAWSPYRGAFF. In DNA form, the CDR3 reads TGTGCCTGGAGTCCCTACAGGGGAGCTTTCTTT.

The chain has TRBV18 and TRBJ2-7; 10 nucleotides match TRBD1. Trimming at V came to 4 bases and at J to 1 base, leaving 4 bases not matched to a gene. The CDR3 is 15 residues long. The germline CDR1 and CDR2 sequences are KGHSH and LQKENI. DNA for the CDR3: TGTGCCAGCTCACGGACGGACAGGGGGTCCTACGAGCAGTACTTC. Translated, it gives CASSRTDRGSYEQYF.

The chain employs TRBV6-1 and TRBJ2-3; D not certain. Trimming took 7 bases from V and 1 from J, leaving 9 bases between them. This CDR3 comprises 13 residues. Germline CDR1 and CDR2: MNHNS and SASEGT. The CDR3 sequence is CASKLAGTDTQYF. The CDR3 DNA is TGTGCCAGCAAACTCGCCGGCACAGATACGCAGTATTTT.